A single sample is the source of the 32 T cell receptor beta chains below, sequenced in a study of blood T cell repertoires in COVID-19. Here immunoSEQ multiplex PCR was the method, and the copy in TCRdb shows in-frame clones only, minus some. This sample yields 180,000 or so clones, of which around 85% are seen a single time; 13% belongs to the top ten. What was sequenced was peripheral blood. These receptors came from a man aged 50-60 years who had recovered from COVID-19.

The chain has TRBV14 and TRBJ2-7; TRBD2 agrees at 12 bases. The CDR3 covers 15 residues. Germline CDR1 and CDR2: SGHDN and FVKESK. V trimming: 6 bases; J trimming: 6 bases; junction bases outside the gene matches: 9. The CDR3: CASSTLAGGRSEQYF. The CDR3 DNA reads TGTGCCAGCAGTACCCTAGCGGGAGGGCGAAGCGAGCAGTACTTC.

The V gene is TRBV6-2 or TRBV6-3, the J gene TRBJ1-1; 8 bases fit TRBD1. V was pared by 5 bases and J by 3 bases, with 2 bases of the junction left unmatched. CDR1 MNHEY and CDR2 SVGEGT come from the germline V gene. The CDR3 length is 13 residues. The CDR3 DNA reads TGTGCCAGCAGTACGACAGGGGACACTGAAGCTTTCTTT. Translation gives CASSTTGDTEAFF.

This clone has a handful of counts. V usage is TRBV7-3 and J usage is TRBJ2-5, with a weak D call TRBD2 (5 bases). This CDR3 contains 16 residues. V was trimmed by 1 base and J by 4 bases, leaving 16 bases between them. CDR1 is SGHTA, CDR2 FQGTGA, per germline. CDR3 DNA: TGTGCCAGCAGCTTAATGGGAGATGTCATGGGAGAGACCCAGTACTTC. Translating it yields CASSLMGDVMGETQYF.

The J gene is TRBJ2-3, the V gene TRBV6-2 or TRBV6-3; perhaps TRBD2 as D (6 bases). The CDR3 covers 14 residues. Germline-derived CDR1 and CDR2 are MNHEY and SVGEGT. V gave up 3 bases and J gave up 7 bases, with 14 bases separating them. CDR3 sequence reads: CASSYSTGSYTQYF. CDR3 bases: TGTGCCAGCAGTTATAGCACCGGGAGTTATACGCAGTATTTT.

The V call is TRBV19, the J call TRBJ2-3; TRBD1 is a possible D gene (6 bases). The CDR3 runs 14 residues. The V end lost 1 base, the J end lost 4 bases, and 9 bases lay between the germline ends. Germline V gene lookup returns CDR1 LNHDA and CDR2 SQIVND (reference sequence). Here the CDR3 reads CASSIGQGSDTQYF. The CDR3 coding sequence is TGTGCCAGTAGTATAGGCCAGGGGTCAGATACGCAGTATTTT.

Only a few counts were recorded for this clone. The chain carries TRBV19 and TRBJ1-2; perhaps TRBD1 as D (6 bases). This CDR3 region has 12 residues. In germline, CDR1 is LNHDA, CDR2 SQIVND (reference sequence). Trimming removed 5 bases at V and 10 bases at J, with 14 bases between. DNA of the CDR3: TGTGCCAGTAGTCCACGAGGGGACACCTACACCTTC. Translating gives CASSPRGDTYTF.

This chain uses TRBV7-9 with TRBJ2-5, with 12 bases matching TRBD2. The CDR3 runs to 16 residues. CDR1 and CDR2 (germline): SEHNR, FQNEAQ (reference sequence). The V gene end was trimmed by 5 bases and the J gene end by 5 bases; junction bases not matched to a gene: 9. CDR3: CASSPRLAGVWETQYF. The CDR3 DNA sequence: TGTGCCAGCAGCCCCAGACTAGCGGGAGTATGGGAGACCCAGTACTTC.

This clone was seen more than once but under ten times. The gene calls are TRBV11-1 and TRBJ2-3; D possibly corresponds to TRBD1 (5 bases). Trimming shortened V by 2 bases and J by 6 bases, and 9 bases separated the two germline ends. The CDR3 is 13 amino acids. From germline, CDR1 is SGHAT and CDR2 FQDESV (reference sequence). The CDR3 sequence is CASSLLRVDTQYF. CDR3 DNA sequence: TGTGCCAGCAGCTTACTCAGGGTCGATACGCAGTATTTT.

This chain uses TRBV28 with TRBJ1-2; no definite D call. The CDR3 has 13 amino acids. V was pared by 7 bases and J by 1 base, with 10 bases between. Germline CDR1 is MDHEN and CDR2 is SYDVKM. The CDR3: CASNLANNYGYTF. The CDR3, as DNA: TGTGCCAGCAATCTCGCGAATAACTATGGCTACACCTTC.

The chain is built from TRBV19 and TRBJ2-1; TRBD2 aligns across 10 bases. The CDR3 is 15 amino acids. Germline lookup yields CDR1 LNHDA and CDR2 SQIVND (reference sequence). The V gene end was trimmed by 7 bases and the J gene end by 0 bases; junction bases not matched to a gene: 3. CDR3 in DNA: TGTGCCAGTACTCCTAGCGGGAGCTCCTACAATGAGCAGTTCTTC. Protein sequence: CASTPSGSSYNEQFF.

The chain couples TRBV11-2 to TRBJ2-5; 10 bases align to TRBD2. Germline V CDR1 and CDR2: SGHAT, FQNNGV. J lost 2 bases, V lost 0 bases, and 9 bases had no gene match. CDR3 length: 18 residues. As DNA, the CDR3 is TGTGCCAGCAGCTTAGAAGCCCCGGGACTAGCGAATCAAGAGACCCAGTACTTC. It encodes CASSLEAPGLANQETQYF.

The gene calls are TRBV19 and TRBJ2-1; a weak D match, TRBD2 (7 bases). V lost 3 bases and J 6 bases, leaving 21 bases between the germline ends. Per the germline V gene, CDR1 is LNHDA and CDR2 is SQIVND (reference sequence). The CDR3 has 17 residues. CDR3 in amino acids: CASSIGFRGREFNEQFF. In DNA, the CDR3 is TGTGCCAGTAGTATTGGTTTTAGGGGGAGGGAATTCAATGAGCAGTTCTTC. The complete variable domain, with remaining parts taken from reference TRBV19 and TRBJ2-1, reads DGGITQSPKYLFRKEGQNVTLSCEQNLNHDAMYWYRQDPGQGLRLIYYSQIVNDFQKGDIAEGYSVSREKKESFPLTVTSAQKNPTAFYLCASSIGFRGREFNEQFFGPGTRLTVL.

The chain's CDR3 is CASRDMAGNTIYF. The CDR3 DNA follows: TGTGCCAGCAGGGACATGGCTGGAAACACCATATATTTT. The V gene is TRBV2, the J gene TRBJ1-3; D may be TRBD1 (5 bases). Germline V lookup: CDR1 SNHLY, CDR2 FYNNEI. CDR3 length equals 13 residues. Trimming cost V 6 bases and J 2 bases, with 8 bases left between them.

The V call is TRBV21-1, the J call TRBJ1-1. TRBV21-1 is classified as a pseudogene. CDR3 length: 15 residues. CDR3 sequence: CASSKASGGPTEAFF. In DNA, the CDR3 is TGTGCCAGCAGCAAAGCTTCGGGGGGGCCCACTGAAGCTTTCTTT.

This sequence joins TRBV6-6 and TRBJ1-2; D ambiguous. This CDR3 region has 15 residues. V lost 6 bases to trimming and J lost 4 bases, with 18 bases between them. Germline lookup yields CDR1 MNHNY and CDR2 SVGAGI (reference sequence). The CDR3 region is CASSPPPGNPYGYTF. For the CDR3, the DNA is TGTGCCAGCAGCCCTCCCCCGGGGAATCCCTATGGCTACACCTTC.

The CDR3 DNA is TGCGCCAGCAGCCAACTAACTAGCGGACTTCGCAATGAGCAGTTCTTC. As protein: CASSQLTSGLRNEQFF. V gene TRBV5-1 combines with J gene TRBJ2-1; TRBD2 agrees at 8 bases. The CDR3 has 16 residues. Germline V gene lookup returns CDR1 SGHRS and CDR2 YFSETQ. V lost 4 bases to trimming and J lost 6 bases; unmatched junction nucleotides: 12.

This chain connects TRBV7-8 to TRBJ2-7, with 7 positions matching TRBD2. The V and J ends lost 1 base and 0 bases, in that order; junction bases with no gene match: 9. The CDR3 is made up of 17 amino acids. Germline V gene lookup returns CDR1 SGHVS and CDR2 FQNEAQ. The CDR3 here is CASSLVGISGVSYEQYF. The CDR3 bases are TGTGCCAGCAGCTTAGTGGGTATAAGCGGGGTCTCCTACGAGCAGTACTTC.

This clone appeared a few times. The chain recombines TRBV24-1 with TRBJ1-5; 9 nucleotides align to TRBD1. The germline V gene has CDR1 KGHDR and CDR2 SFDVKD. This CDR3 contains 16 residues. The V gene end was trimmed by 7 bases and the J gene end by 4 bases; junction bases not matched to a gene: 10. CDR3 nucleotide sequence: TGTGCCACCAGATGGGGGGGACAGGGACATAATCAGCCCCAGCATTTT. This codes for CATRWGGQGHNQPQHF.

This clone was counted only a few times. V is TRBV29-1 and J is TRBJ2-3, with unresolved D. This CDR3 region has 12 residues. Trimming stripped 7 bases from V and 0 bases from J, with 8 bases between. Per the germline V gene, CDR1 is SQVTM and CDR2 is ANQGSEA. The CDR3 sequence is CSAQTSTDTQYF. In DNA form, the CDR3 reads TGCAGCGCTCAGACTAGCACAGATACGCAGTATTTT.

This chain links TRBV5-5 with TRBJ2-3; 9 nucleotides agree with TRBD2. This CDR3 region has 16 residues. J gave up 3 bases and V 0 bases, and 5 bases lay outside the gene matches. CDR1 SGHKS and CDR2 YYEKEE come from the germline V gene (reference sequence). The CDR3 sequence is CASSLVSAGGTDTQYF. For the CDR3, the DNA is TGTGCCAGCAGCTTGGTCTCCGCGGGAGGGACAGATACGCAGTATTTT.

The chain combines TRBV19 with TRBJ2-3; D gene unclear. The germline V and J ends were trimmed by 3 bases and 4 bases, with 8 bases remaining between them. The CDR3 consists of 13 residues. Germline loops: CDR1 LNHDA, CDR2 SQIVND (reference sequence). The CDR3 sequence is CASSIEASDTQYF. CDR3 bases: TGTGCCAGTAGTATCGAGGCCTCAGATACGCAGTATTTT.

The V and J genes are TRBV10-3 and TRBJ2-3, with 9 bases that match TRBD1. In germline, CDR1 is ENHRY, CDR2 SYGVKD. With V trimmed by 7 bases and J by 3 bases, 2 bases remained unmatched. The CDR3 sequence is 13 residues long. The CDR3 nucleotides read TGTGCCATCACACAGGGGGCGACAGATACGCAGTATTTT. This encodes CAITQGATDTQYF.

This chain connects TRBV7-6 to TRBJ2-1, with 13 bases that match TRBD2. V shed 5 bases, J shed 10 bases, and the junction held 14 bases outside the gene matches. The CDR3 is made up of 17 amino acids. Germline CDR1 is SGHVS and CDR2 is FNYEAQ. CDR3 DNA sequence: TGTGCCAGCAGCCGACAGGGTGGGACTAGCGGGGTATTAGAGCAGTTCTTC. Translating it yields CASSRQGGTSGVLEQFF. The full variable domain, in which reference TRBV7-6 and TRBJ2-1 provide the parts outside the CDR3, is GAGVSQSPRYKVTKRGQDVALRCDPISGHVSLYWYRQALGQGPEFLTYFNYEAQQDKSGLPNDRFSAERPEGSISTLTIQRTEQRDSAMYRCASSRQGGTSGVLEQFFGPGTRLTVL.

The chain links TRBV7-6 to TRBJ2-5; 7 nucleotides agree with TRBD2. The CDR3 loop spans 16 amino acids. From germline, CDR1 is SGHVS and CDR2 FNYEAQ. J was trimmed by 5 bases and V by 5 bases; bases with no gene match: 14. This chain's CDR3 is CASSILAASGMETQYF. CDR3 DNA: TGTGCCAGCAGCATTCTAGCGGCCAGCGGGATGGAGACCCAGTACTTC.

Here the CDR3 reads CASSYATSGSYEQYF. In DNA, the CDR3 is TGTGCCAGCAGTTACGCGACTAGCGGATCCTACGAGCAGTACTTC. The gene calls are TRBV6-6 and TRBJ2-7; TRBD2 agrees at 9 bases. J gave up 1 base and V 2 bases, and 3 bases lay outside the gene matches. Germline CDR1 reads MNHNY; CDR2 reads SVGAGI (reference sequence). This CDR3 region has 15 residues.

The J gene is TRBJ2-1, the V gene TRBV11-2, with 8 bases aligning to TRBD2. V lost 1 base to trimming and J lost 6 bases; unmatched junction nucleotides: 5. CDR1 is SGHAT, CDR2 FQNNGV, per germline. The CDR3 consists of 15 residues. CDR3 DNA: TGTGCCAGCAGCTTAGGAGCGGGAGCCCCCAATGAGCAGTTCTTC. It translates to CASSLGAGAPNEQFF.

The sample holds one count of this clone. The chain has TRBV29-1 and TRBJ2-7; 9 bases map to TRBD1. From germline, CDR1 is SQVTM and CDR2 ANQGSEA. The CDR3 consists of 11 residues. The V gene end was trimmed by 7 bases and the J gene end by 7 bases; junction bases not matched to a gene: 5. CDR3 bases: TGCAGCGGCGGGACAGGGTTTGAGCAGTACTTC. Amino acids: CSGGTGFEQYF.

This chain uses TRBV6-6 with TRBJ2-7; 8 bases are a match to TRBD1. This CDR3 region has 14 residues. V shed 5 bases, J shed 6 bases, and the junction held 9 bases outside the gene matches. Germline lookup yields CDR1 MNHNY and CDR2 SVGAGI (reference sequence). The CDR3 DNA reads TGTGCCAGCAGTACGGGGACAGGCTCGACCGAGCAGTACTTC. Its translation: CASSTGTGSTEQYF.

This rearrangement joins TRBV19 to TRBJ1-2; D perhaps matches TRBD1 (5 bases). The germline V gene has CDR1 LNHDA and CDR2 SQIVND (reference sequence). V was shortened by 7 bases and J by 3 bases, with 12 bases between the two germline ends. This CDR3 region has 13 residues. The DNA for the CDR3 is TGTGCCAGTAATCGACAGTCTTACTATGGCTACACCTTC. Residues: CASNRQSYYGYTF.

This rearrangement joins TRBV27 to TRBJ1-5; D is possibly TRBD1 (6 bases). V shed 6 bases and J shed 0 bases, with 15 bases lying between them. The CDR3 sequence is 16 residues long. The germline V gene has CDR1 MNHEY and CDR2 SMNVEV (reference sequence). The CDR3 DNA is TGTGCCAGCAGGTCATCGGGACAAAATAGCAATCAGCCCCAGCATTTT. As protein: CASRSSGQNSNQPQHF.

The table lists this clone with a few counts. The V and J genes are TRBV28 and TRBJ1-1, with 7 bases identical to TRBD1. Germline CDR1 reads MDHEN; CDR2 reads SYDVKM. CDR3 length: 13 amino acids. Germline trimming cut 8 bases from V and 11 bases from J; bases unmatched to any gene: 14. The CDR3 reads CASALGTAVKAFF. The CDR3, as DNA: TGTGCCAGCGCTCTCGGGACAGCGGTAAAGGCTTTCTTT.

The V gene is TRBV7-2, the J gene TRBJ2-7, with 10 bases that match TRBD2. Germline assignment: CDR1 SGHTA and CDR2 FQGNSA. V lost 6 bases, J lost 7 bases, and 12 bases stayed unmatched. The CDR3 has 15 residues. CDR3 DNA: TGTGCCAGCAGACGGCTAGCGGGAGTTGCAGGTGAGCAGTACTTC. This sequence encodes CASRRLAGVAGEQYF. Looking up the rest from reference TRBV7-2 and TRBJ2-7 gives the full variable domain: GAGVSQSPSNKVTEKGKDVELRCDPISGHTALYWYRQSLGQGLEFLIYFQGNSAPDKSGLPSDRFSAERTGGSVSTLTIQRTQQEDSAVYLCASRRLAGVAGEQYFGPGTRLTVT.